These 9 T cell receptor beta chains came from one sample sequenced in a study of blood T cell repertoires in COVID-19. Profiling relied on immunoSEQ multiplex PCR, and the TCRdb table lists in-frame clones only, not all of them. The data hold 200,000 to 300,000 clones, with approximately 92% observed a single time. The material sequenced was peripheral blood. These receptors originate from a person between 18 and 35 years old with COVID-19, enrolled during active disease.

Remarks on this clone: Its ends do not fully match the called genes, so a read error is possible. V gene TRBV7-7 combines with J gene TRBJ2-1, with TRBD2 matching 7 bases. Germline loops: CDR1 SSHAT, CDR2 FNYEAQ (reference sequence). CDR3 length: 14 amino acids. CDR3 bases: TGTGCTAGCAGCTTAGGACTAGGGGACAATGAGCAGTTCTTC. Its protein product is CASSLGLGDNEQFF.

The chain carries TRBV19 and TRBJ1-1; D is uncertain. The CDR3 loop spans 14 amino acids. Looked up from germline, CDR1 is LNHDA and CDR2 is SQIVND (reference sequence). V lost 1 base and J lost 4, with 10 bases in between. The chain's CDR3 is CASSIGRSSTEAFF. In nucleotides, the CDR3 is TGTGCCAGTAGTATAGGCAGGTCGAGCACTGAAGCTTTCTTT.

This clone was counted a single time. The V gene is TRBV12-5, the J gene TRBJ2-5; no clear D. In germline, CDR1 is LGHNT, CDR2 FRNRAP. Trimming shortened V by 8 bases and J by 0 bases, and 10 bases separated the two germline ends. The CDR3 loop spans 13 amino acids. The CDR3 is CASNAAYQETQYF. CDR3 in DNA: TGTGCTAGTAACGCAGCGTACCAAGAGACCCAGTACTTC.

The chain carries TRBV5-4 and TRBJ2-4; D call uncertain. V was pared by 4 bases and J by 1 base, with 9 bases between. Germline V gene sequence: CDR1 SGHNT, CDR2 YYREEE (reference sequence). CDR3 size: 14 residues. CDR3 in DNA: TGTGCCAGCAGCACTACGTGGGCCAAAAACATTCAGTACTTC. Amino acid sequence: CASSTTWAKNIQYF.

The chain links TRBV6-1 to TRBJ2-4, with no clear D. The germline V and J ends were trimmed by 2 bases and 7 bases, with 6 bases remaining between them. CDR3 length: 12 amino acids. Germline assignment: CDR1 MNHNS and CDR2 SASEGT. CDR3 in DNA: TGTGCCAGCAGTGAATCAGTCAACATTCAGTACTTC. Its protein is CASSESVNIQYF.

This clone was detected once. The rearrangement joins TRBV5-5 to TRBJ2-5; the D is unclear. CDR1 SGHKS and CDR2 YYEKEE come from the germline V gene (reference sequence). Between the trimmed V and J ends, which lost 1 base and 1 base, there was a span of 5 bases. The CDR3 has 13 amino acids. CDR3 nucleotides: TGTGCCAGCAGCTTGAACGGCCAAGAGACCCAGTACTTC. Its translation is CASSLNGQETQYF.

V gene TRBV2 combines with J gene TRBJ1-1; a weak D match, TRBD1 (5 bases). There are 15 residues in the CDR3. Germline assignment: CDR1 SNHLY and CDR2 FYNNEI. V lost 6 bases and J 6 bases, leaving 20 bases between the germline ends. The chain's CDR3 is CASSALSQGDPEAFF. Here the CDR3 DNA reads TGTGCCAGCAGCGCCCTTTCCCAGGGTGACCCTGAAGCTTTCTTT.

The chain links TRBV5-1 to TRBJ2-7; 10 bases are shared with TRBD2. The ends lost 4 bases at V and 3 bases at J; junction bases unmatched: 7. In germline, CDR1 is SGHRS, CDR2 YFSETQ. The CDR3 is made up of 15 amino acids. The DNA of the CDR3 is TGCGCCAGCAGCGCCGGACTAGCGGATAACTACGAGCAGTACTTC. This encodes CASSAGLADNYEQYF. Supplemented by reference TRBV5-1 and TRBJ2-7, the full variable domain reads KAGVTQTPRYLIKTRGQQVTLSCSPISGHRSVSWYQQTPGQGLQFLFEYFSETQRNKGNFPGRFSGRQFSNSRSEMNVSTLELGDSALYLCASSAGLADNYEQYFGPGTRLTVT.

The rearrangement joins TRBV3-1 (or the pseudogene TRBV3-2) to TRBJ1-2; possibly TRBD1 for D (6 bases). Trimming took 0 bases from V and 5 from J, leaving 13 bases between them. CDR3 size: 15 residues. Germline V gene sequence: CDR1 LGHDT, CDR2 YNNKEL (reference sequence). CDR3 bases: TGTGCCAGCAGCCAAGATCCAACAGGGCTGTATGGCTACACCTTC. Encoded protein: CASSQDPTGLYGYTF.